This T cell receptor beta chain was captured in a study of shared clonotypes between healthy human individuals. Study results and limitations: All-four-donor shared clonotypes had higher generation probabilities than non-shared clonotypes did. Naive CD4 clonotypes were shared across several donors at roughly 5%. Richness estimates generally favored naive over memory subsets.

TCRdb's copy holds only in-frame clones and misses some; the assay was immunoSEQ multiplex PCR. The sample yields 1,500,000 or so clones, 98% seen once. A note on this clone: The target antigen is unknown.

The CDR3 consists of 14 residues. CDR1 MNHEY and CDR2 SVGAGI come from the germline V gene. Trimming took off 5 bases at V and 2 bases at J, with 13 bases between the two ends. The sequenced sample consisted of naive CD4+ T cells sorted from blood. Specified subset: CD45RA+ positively selected. This sequence was found in a man aged 30-40 years in good health. This chain uses TRBV6-5 with TRBJ2-7; no clear D. For the CDR3, the DNA is TGTGCCAGCAGTCGGACGGAGTCCACCTACGAGCAGTACTTC. This sequence encodes CASSRTESTYEQYF.